This is a list of T cell receptor beta chains from one sample in a study of human T cells and chemical hapten exposure. TCRdb re-called the RACE reads through MiXCR, storing one row per CDR3 protein. This table has tens of thousands of distinct CDR3 sequences, 13% appearing once. Sample: whole blood, taken in connection with sensitization to the hapten diphenylcyclopropenone (DPC). Source of these receptors: a woman aged 45-60 years with alopecia areata. Some clones in this sample may be carry-over from other donors' samples. Each CDR3 is given with its conserved first and last residue. D genes are given only for firm matches. Clone size is stated in some rows and not others, as once, few, many or a class when expanded.

v_gene: TRBV7-9
j_gene: TRBJ1-6
d_gene: -
abundance: few
CDR3aa: CASSPGPNSPLHF
CDR3nt: TGTGCCAGCAGCCCTGGACCGAATTCACCCCTCCACTTT

v_gene: TRBV14
j_gene: TRBJ2-1
d_gene: -
abundance: many
CDR3aa: CASSQDFAGIYNEQFF
CDR3nt: TGTGCCAGCAGCCAGGATTTCGCAGGGATCTACAATGAGCAGTTCTTC

v_gene: TRBV7-8
j_gene: TRBJ2-3
d_gene: -
abundance: many
CDR3aa: CASSSGMLRATDTQYF
CDR3nt: TGTGCCAGCAGCTCGGGGATGTTGAGGGCGACAGATACGCAGTATTTT

v_gene: TRBV7-6
j_gene: TRBJ2-5
d_gene: TRBD2
abundance: -
CDR3aa: CASSLVPAGVGETQYF
CDR3nt: TGTGCCAGCAGCTTAGTCCCAGCGGGAGTAGGGGAGACCCAGTACTTC

v_gene: TRBV7-9
j_gene: TRBJ1-6
d_gene: -
abundance: -
CDR3aa: CASSGSTYNSPLHF
CDR3nt: TGTGCCAGCAGCGGGAGCACCTATAATTCACCCCTCCACTTT

v_gene: TRBV10-2
j_gene: TRBJ1-1
d_gene: -
abundance: -
CDR3aa: CASSEGGEAFF
CDR3nt: TGCGCCAGCAGTGAGGGGGGTGAAGCTTTCTTT

v_gene: TRBV10-1
j_gene: TRBJ2-1
d_gene: TRBD2
abundance: few
CDR3aa: CATSGQSSYNEQFF
CDR3nt: TGCGCCACTAGCGGTCAAAGCTCCTACAATGAGCAGTTCTTC

v_gene: TRBV29-1
j_gene: TRBJ2-3
d_gene: TRBD2
abundance: many
CDR3aa: CSVRPTAGNSDTQYF
CDR3nt: TGCAGCGTCCGCCCGACAGCGGGAAATTCAGATACGCAGTATTTT

v_gene: TRBV7-6
j_gene: TRBJ2-5
d_gene: -
abundance: -
CDR3aa: CASSPIYLGETQYF
CDR3nt: TGTGCCAGCAGCCCCATCTACTTGGGGGAGACCCAGTACTTC

v_gene: TRBV6-1
j_gene: TRBJ1-5
d_gene: -
abundance: -
CDR3aa: CASWTSYSNQPQHF
CDR3nt: TGTGCCAGCTGGACAAGCTATAGCAATCAGCCCCAGCATTTT

v_gene: TRBV7-7
j_gene: TRBJ2-5
d_gene: TRBD2
abundance: many
CDR3aa: CASSLEVAGDETQYF
CDR3nt: TGTGCTAGCAGCTTAGAGGTAGCGGGAGATGAGACCCAGTACTTC

v_gene: TRBV5-4
j_gene: TRBJ1-6
d_gene: -
abundance: -
CDR3aa: CASSPTDPNSPLHF
CDR3nt: TGTGCCAGCAGCCCGACAGACCCTAATTCACCCCTCCACTTT

v_gene: TRBV3-1
j_gene: TRBJ2-2
d_gene: TRBD2
abundance: -
CDR3aa: CASSQGLAGGSNTGELFF
CDR3nt: TGTGCCAGCAGCCAAGGGCTAGCGGGAGGTTCGAACACCGGGGAGCTGTTTTTT

v_gene: TRBV12-5
j_gene: TRBJ2-1
d_gene: -
abundance: few
CDR3aa: CASGLVRNEQFF
CDR3nt: TGTGCTAGTGGTTTGGTACGAAATGAGCAGTTCTTC

v_gene: TRBV19
j_gene: TRBJ2-1
d_gene: TRBD1
abundance: few
CDR3aa: CASSRRTGGSYNEQFF
CDR3nt: TGTGCCAGTAGTCGACGGACAGGGGGCTCCTACAATGAGCAGTTCTTC